One and the same sample provided the 16 T cell receptor beta chains below, sequenced in a study of T cells in Graves' hyperthyroidism and ophthalmopathy. TCR beta CDR3 sequences were amplified from RNA transcripts. The study used the HTBI primer set for a first-round RT-PCR of the TCR CDR3. TCRdb passed the multiplex PCR reads through MiXCR, listing each CDR3 protein once. This table holds approximately 610,000 distinct CDR3 sequences, about 15% found once. Sequences were obtained from blood. These receptors were obtained from a middle-aged woman with Graves' ophthalmopathy.

In this sample, this clonotype turned up many times. J is TRBJ2-7 and V is TRBV24-1; D possibly corresponds to TRBD1 (7 bases). V gave up 7 bases and J gave up 3 bases, with 24 bases separating them. This CDR3 contains 17 residues. CDR1 KGHDR and CDR2 SFDVKD come from the germline V gene. CDR3 region: CATSARTGRGSFYEQYF. The CDR3 DNA reads as TGTGCCACCAGCGCGAGGACAGGTCGGGGGTCATTCTACGAGCAGTACTTC.

In DNA form, the CDR3 reads TGTGCCTGGAGCGGACAGCTCGAGCAGTACTTC. Amino acid sequence: CAWSGQLEQYF. The chain combines TRBV30 with TRBJ2-7; D may be TRBD1 (6 bases). V was cut by 3 bases and J by 6 bases, with 9 bases left in between. In germline, CDR1 is GTSNPN, CDR2 SVGIG (reference sequence). This CDR3 spans 11 amino acids. The full variable domain, with the rest looked up from reference TRBV30 and TRBJ2-7, is SQTIHQWPATLVQPVGSPLSLECTVEGTSNPNLYWYRQAAGRGLQLLFYSVGIGQISSEVPQNLSASRPQDRQFILSSKKLLLSDSGFYLCAWSGQLEQYFGPGTRLTVT.

This clonotype was recorded at least ten times. The chain couples TRBV29-1 to TRBJ1-2, with D maybe TRBD1 (5 bases). The V gene's germline CDR1 is SQVTM and CDR2 ANQGSEA. With 3 bases removed from V and 4 bases from J, the gap between germline ends came to 21 bases. The CDR3 sequence is 16 residues long. CDR3 bases: TGCAGCGTTGAGTTGGGGGAGGAGATGCGAGGCTATGGCTACACCTTC. Protein: CSVELGEEMRGYGYTF.

This clonotype has a count of ten or more. The genes are TRBV12-3 or TRBV12-4 and TRBJ2-5, with 7 positions matching TRBD1. This CDR3 has 16 amino acids. J lost 5 bases, V lost 8 bases, and 17 bases had no gene match. CDR3 coding DNA: TGTGCCAGCGGTAAAAACCGGGACAGCATTGGGGAGACCCAGTACTTC. Encoded protein: CASGKNRDSIGETQYF.

The chain couples TRBV29-1 to TRBJ1-2, with D unresolved. Germline V lookup: CDR1 SQVTM, CDR2 ANQGSEA. The CDR3 spans 11 residues. The V gene lost 5 bases and the J gene lost 5 bases, with 9 bases spanning the gap. The CDR3 loop is CSVWEPYGYTF. As DNA, the CDR3 is TGCAGCGTTTGGGAGCCGTATGGCTACACCTTC.

The genes are TRBV12-3 or TRBV12-4 and TRBJ2-7; 10 positions match TRBD2. CDR3 length equals 16 residues. Germline trimming cut 5 bases from V and 6 bases from J; bases unmatched to any gene: 13. The CDR3 DNA sequence: TGTGCCAGCAGTCAAAAAACGGTAGCGGGAGGAGGCGAGCAGTACTTC. As protein: CASSQKTVAGGGEQYF.

This clonotype was found many times. CDR3 DNA sequence: TGTGCCAGTAGTATAGATGACACCAATGGCTACACCTTC. This translates into CASSIDDTNGYTF. V gene TRBV19 combines with J gene TRBJ1-2; D gene ambiguous. Germline V CDR1 and CDR2: LNHDA, SQIVND (reference sequence). V was clipped by 0 bases and J by 6 bases, with 8 bases between them. The length of the CDR3 is 13 residues.

The rearrangement joins TRBV6-1 to TRBJ2-7, with D maybe TRBD1 (6 bases). V lost 6 bases to trimming and J lost 6 bases, with 21 bases between them. The length of the CDR3 is 15 residues. CDR1 and CDR2 from the germline V gene are MNHNS and SASEGT. CDR3 sequence: CASSLTGTTRGEQYF. The CDR3 coding sequence is TGTGCCAGCAGCCTGACCGGGACAACCAGGGGCGAGCAGTACTTC.

This clonotype was picked up a small number of times. The V call is TRBV30, the J call TRBJ2-7; 7 nucleotides match TRBD1. Trimming removed 2 bases from V and 2 bases from J; junction bases left unmatched: 6. In germline, CDR1 is GTSNPN, CDR2 SVGIG (reference sequence). This CDR3 comprises 14 residues. CDR3 loop: CAWSLPGQTYEQYF. The CDR3, as DNA: TGTGCCTGGAGTCTACCGGGACAGACCTACGAGCAGTACTTC.

This clonotype came up many times. CDR3 nucleotides: TGTGCCAGCAGTCCACAACAACAGTACGAGCAGTACTTC. It is translated as CASSPQQQYEQYF. The chain links TRBV12-3 or TRBV12-4 to TRBJ2-7; D remains unclear. V was cut by 5 bases and J by 4 bases, with 12 bases left in between. The CDR3 has 13 amino acids.

CDR3 loop: CASATPGGTGGNQPQHF. Here the CDR3 DNA reads TGTGCTAGTGCCACCCCAGGCGGGACAGGGGGCAATCAGCCCCAGCATTTT. The gene calls are TRBV12-5 and TRBJ1-5; 10 nucleotides line up with TRBD1. The CDR3 spans 17 residues. The junction had 11 bases not matched to a gene; V was cut back by 7 bases and J by 2 bases. CDR1 LGHNT and CDR2 FRNRAP come from the germline V gene.

On this clonotype itself: This sequence may be a read error, since a much larger clone differs from it by one base. In this CDR3 the conserved last residue, phenylalanine or tryptophan, is missing, so a read error is likely. This sequence joins TRBV10-3 and TRBJ2-7, with 9 bases lining up with TRBD1. Germline V gene data show CDR1 as ENHRY and CDR2 as SYGVKD. After removal of 7 bases from V and 5 bases from J, the junction contained 9 bases not matched to a gene. There are 14 residues in the CDR3. The CDR3 DNA sequence: TGTGCCATCACACCGGGACAGGGTAACAACGAGCAGTACTCC. Residues: CAITPGQGNNEQYS.

The chain combines TRBV18 with TRBJ1-1; D is unclear. The V end lost 3 bases, the J end lost 3 bases, and 23 bases lay between the germline ends. This CDR3 region has 18 residues. In germline, CDR1 is KGHSH, CDR2 LQKENI. The CDR3 sequence is CASSPISGQVLSYTEAFF. CDR3 nucleotide sequence: TGTGCCAGCTCACCCATTAGCGGCCAGGTCTTATCGTACACTGAAGCTTTCTTT.

This clonotype appeared a few times. The CDR3 nucleotides read TGTGCCACCACCGACGGGACAGACATCCACGAGCAGTACTTC. Its translation: CATTDGTDIHEQYF. J is TRBJ2-7 and V is TRBV24-1, with TRBD1 matching 7 bases. The CDR3 runs to 14 residues. Per the germline V gene, CDR1 is KGHDR and CDR2 is SFDVKD. Germline trimming cut 8 bases from V and 5 bases from J; bases unmatched to any gene: 11.

This clonotype was observed a few times. The chain recombines TRBV3-1 with TRBJ1-1; D is ambiguous. The CDR3 is made up of 14 amino acids. Germline CDR1 and CDR2: LGHDT and YNNKEL (reference sequence). Trimming took off 1 base at V and 6 bases at J, with 12 bases between the two ends. The CDR3 DNA is TGTGCCAGCAGCCAAGGGGGATCCAGGCCTGAAGCTTTCTTT. This sequence encodes CASSQGGSRPEAFF. Based on the CDR3 plus reference TRBV3-1 and TRBJ1-1, the full variable domain is DTAVSQTPKYLVTQMGNDKSIKCEQNLGHDTMYWYKQDSKKFLKIMFSYNNKELIINETVPNRFSPKSPDKAHLNLHINSLELGDSAVYFCASSQGGSRPEAFFGQGTRLTVV.

This clonotype was seen a few times. This chain uses TRBV6-2 or TRBV6-3 with TRBJ1-2; D remains unclear. The CDR3 runs 15 residues. Trimming took 4 bases from V and 2 from J, leaving 14 bases between them. The germline gives CDR1 MNHEY, CDR2 SVGEGT. Here the CDR3 reads CASSSRTLGNYGYTF. For the CDR3, the DNA is TGTGCCAGCAGTTCGAGGACCTTGGGGAACTATGGCTACACCTTC.